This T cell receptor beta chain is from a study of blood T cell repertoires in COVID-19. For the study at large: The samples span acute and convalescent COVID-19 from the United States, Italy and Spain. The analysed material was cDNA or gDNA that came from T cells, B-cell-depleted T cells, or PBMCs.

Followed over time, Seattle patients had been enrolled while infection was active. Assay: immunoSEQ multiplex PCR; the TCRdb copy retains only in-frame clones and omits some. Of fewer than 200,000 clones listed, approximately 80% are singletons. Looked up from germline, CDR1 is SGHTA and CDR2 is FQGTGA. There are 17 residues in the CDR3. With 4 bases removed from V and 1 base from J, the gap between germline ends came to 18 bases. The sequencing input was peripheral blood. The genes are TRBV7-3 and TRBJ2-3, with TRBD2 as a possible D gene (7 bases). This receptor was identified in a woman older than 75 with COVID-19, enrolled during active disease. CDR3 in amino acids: CASSWSPPGGGTDTQYF. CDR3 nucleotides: TGTGCCAGCAGCTGGAGTCCCCCGGGGGGCGGCACAGATACGCAGTATTTT.